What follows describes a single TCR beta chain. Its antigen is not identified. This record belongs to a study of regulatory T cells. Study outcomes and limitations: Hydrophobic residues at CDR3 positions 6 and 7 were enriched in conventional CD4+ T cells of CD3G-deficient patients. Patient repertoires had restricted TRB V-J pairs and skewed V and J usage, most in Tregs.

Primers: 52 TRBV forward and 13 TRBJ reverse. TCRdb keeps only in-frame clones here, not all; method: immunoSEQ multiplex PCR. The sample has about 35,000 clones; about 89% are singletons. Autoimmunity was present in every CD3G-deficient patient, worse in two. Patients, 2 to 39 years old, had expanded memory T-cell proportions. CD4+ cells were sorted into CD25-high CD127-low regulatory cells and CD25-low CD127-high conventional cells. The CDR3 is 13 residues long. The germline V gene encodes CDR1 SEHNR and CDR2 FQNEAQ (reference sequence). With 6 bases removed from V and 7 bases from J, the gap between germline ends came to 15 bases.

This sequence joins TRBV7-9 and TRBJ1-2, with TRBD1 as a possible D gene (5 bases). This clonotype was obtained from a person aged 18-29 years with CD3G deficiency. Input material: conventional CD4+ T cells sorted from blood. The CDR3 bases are TGTGCCAGCAGTCCCGGACATAACGGTGGCTACACCTTC. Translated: CASSPGHNGGYTF.